The 6 T cell receptor beta chains given below trace back to one sample, sequenced in a study of cytomegalovirus exposure and HLA in healthy donors. PCR primers comprised 60 Vbeta and 13 Jbeta primers. Assay used: immunoSEQ multiplex PCR; TCRdb lists only in-frame clones, some missing. The profile shows about 130,000 clones, 75% to 90% of them singletons. Input material: PBMCs. The receptors were sampled from a woman aged 40 to 50 in good health and CMV-seropositive.

This chain connects TRBV18 to TRBJ2-7, with 11 positions matching TRBD2. This CDR3 spans 17 amino acids. The trim removed 2 bases at V and 0 bases at J, leaving 6 bases unmatched. The germline V gene has CDR1 KGHSH and CDR2 LQKENI. CDR3 nucleotides: TGTGCCAGCTCACCAACCTTCCTAGCGGGAGGCTCCTACGAGCAGTACTTC. Residues: CASSPTFLAGGSYEQYF.

DNA of the CDR3: TGTGCCAGCAGTGTACAGGGGGCCGGGACTGAAGCTTTCTTT. As protein: CASSVQGAGTEAFF. The rearrangement uses TRBV25-1 and TRBJ1-1; 9 nucleotides align to TRBD1. The CDR3 sequence is 14 residues long. The V segment lost 4 bases and the J segment 5 bases; nucleotides outside the gene matches: 5. Germline-derived CDR1 and CDR2 are MGHDK and SYGVNS.

The count of this clone is one. V gene TRBV7-6 combines with J gene TRBJ1-1; D remains unclear. Germline V gives CDR1 SGHVS, CDR2 FNYEAQ. The CDR3 consists of 17 residues. The V end lost 5 bases, the J end lost 1 base, and 20 bases lay between the germline ends. CDR3 in amino acids: CASSHPKSPAGNTEAFF. The CDR3 region has the DNA TGTGCCAGCAGCCACCCGAAGAGTCCCGCGGGGAACACTGAAGCTTTCTTT.

This chain links TRBV19 with TRBJ2-2; 7 nucleotides match TRBD1. V gave up 11 bases and J gave up 2 bases; unmatched junction bases: 8. Germline V lookup: CDR1 LNHDA, CDR2 SQIVND (reference sequence). CDR3 size: 14 residues. The CDR3 spells CALQTGTNTGELFF. CDR3 DNA: TGTGCCCTACAGACAGGGACCAACACCGGGGAGCTGTTTTTT.

The chain has TRBV28 and TRBJ2-7; possibly TRBD2 for D (5 bases). Trimming shortened V by 3 bases and J by 2 bases, and 8 bases separated the two germline ends. The CDR3 spans 13 residues. CDR1 is MDHEN and CDR2 is SYDVKM in the germline V gene. Here the CDR3 reads CASSFGIAYEQYF. CDR3 nucleotides: TGTGCCAGCAGTTTCGGGATAGCCTACGAGCAGTACTTC.

The V gene is TRBV7-2, the J gene TRBJ1-2; unclear D gene. This CDR3 has 16 residues. Germline lookup yields CDR1 SGHTA and CDR2 FQGNSA. The V gene lost 1 base and the J gene lost 4 bases, with 16 bases spanning the gap. The CDR3 DNA follows: TGTGCCAGCAGCTTAGATCCAGGAATAGTGGTCTATGGCTACACCTTC. Protein product: CASSLDPGIVVYGYTF.